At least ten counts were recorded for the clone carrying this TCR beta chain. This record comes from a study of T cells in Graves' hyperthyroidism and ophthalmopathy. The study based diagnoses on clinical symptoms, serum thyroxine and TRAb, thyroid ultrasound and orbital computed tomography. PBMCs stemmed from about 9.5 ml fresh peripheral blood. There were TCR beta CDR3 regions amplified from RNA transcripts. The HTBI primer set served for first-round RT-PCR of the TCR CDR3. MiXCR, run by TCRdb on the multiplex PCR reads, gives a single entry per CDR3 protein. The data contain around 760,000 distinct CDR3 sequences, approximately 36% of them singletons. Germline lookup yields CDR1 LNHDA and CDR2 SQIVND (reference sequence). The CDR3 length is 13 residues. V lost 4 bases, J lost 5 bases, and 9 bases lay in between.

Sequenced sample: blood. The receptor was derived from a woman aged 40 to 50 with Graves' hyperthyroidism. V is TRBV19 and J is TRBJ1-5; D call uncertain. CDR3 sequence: CASSNQGDQPQHF. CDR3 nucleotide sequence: TGTGCCAGTAGTAATCAAGGAGATCAGCCCCAGCATTTT.